This is a list of T cell receptor beta chains from one sample in a study of blood T cell repertoires in COVID-19. The repertoire was sequenced with immunoSEQ multiplex PCR; TCRdb's copy has only in-frame clones and lacks some. The repertoire consists of 120,000 or so clones, with less than 85% occurring once and the leading ten covering over 3.5%. Sequencing used peripheral blood. The source is a woman older than 75 with acute or convalescent COVID-19. CDR3s include the opening cysteine and the closing phenylalanine or tryptophan. Fields, in order: V gene, clone size, D gene, J gene, CDR3 protein, CDR3 DNA. D genes are given only for firm matches. Expanded clones are given a class, and other clones once, few, many or no size at all.

TRBV18	.	.	TRBJ1-3	CASSRTRTDSGNTIYF	TGTGCCAGCTCAAGGACACGCACTGACTCTGGAAACACCATATATTTT
TRBV18	few	TRBD1	TRBJ2-7	CASSPGKGAQYF	TGTGCCAGCTCACCAGGAAAGGGGGCGCAGTACTTC
TRBV15	few	.	TRBJ2-7	CATSRDRAREQYF	TGTGCCACCAGCAGAGACAGGGCCCGCGAGCAGTACTTC
TRBV6-2/TRBV6-3	.	TRBD2	TRBJ2-5	CASSYGTSGVRETQYF	TGTGCCAGCAGTTATGGGACTAGCGGGGTGCGAGAGACCCAGTACTTC
TRBV28	.	.	TRBJ2-7	CASSPGVFPYEQYF	TGTGCCAGCAGCCCCGGGGTGTTTCCCTACGAGCAGTACTTC
TRBV2	.	.	TRBJ1-5	CASSPGYQPQHF	TGTGCCAGCAGTCCAGGGTATCAGCCCCAGCATTTT
TRBV2	.	.	TRBJ1-1	CASTRTFLNTEAFF	TGTGCCAGCACCAGGACATTTTTGAACACTGAAGCTTTCTTT
TRBV11-2	few	TRBD2	TRBJ2-5	CASSAQLAGGLETQYF	TGTGCCAGCAGCGCACAACTAGCGGGAGGGTTGGAGACCCAGTACTTC
TRBV25-1	.	.	TRBJ1-2	CASSEQGSNYGYTF	TGTGCCAGCAGTGAACAGGGGTCCAACTATGGCTACACCTTC
TRBV11-3	.	.	TRBJ2-1	CASSEGGVRNEQFF	TGTGCCAGCAGCGAAGGGGGGGTAAGGAATGAGCAGTTCTTC
TRBV3-1/TRBV3-2	.	TRBD2	TRBJ2-1	CASSQDPGGGTYNEQFF	TGTGCCAGCAGCCAAGATCCGGGCGGGGGGACCTACAATGAGCAGTTCTTC
TRBV5-4	.	TRBD1	TRBJ1-2	CASSGQGLDYGYTF	TGTGCCAGCAGCGGACAGGGTCTCGACTATGGCTACACCTTC
TRBV15	.	TRBD2	TRBJ2-3	CATSRGTSGGSRRDTQYF	TGTGCCACCAGCAGAGGGACTAGCGGGGGTTCGAGAAGAGATACGCAGTATTTT
TRBV6-2/TRBV6-3	.	.	TRBJ1-5	CASSLPPPPSPQHF	TGTGCCAGCAGTCTACCCCCTCCCCCGTCGCCCCAGCATTTT
TRBV18	.	.	TRBJ1-3	CASEKTISGNTIYF	TGTGCCAGCGAAAAAACAATCTCTGGAAACACCATATATTTT
TRBV18	.	.	TRBJ1-4	CASSTAINEKLFF	TGTGCCAGTTCGACAGCGATTAATGAAAAACTGTTTTTT
TRBV19	.	.	TRBJ1-4	CASSNREKLFF	TGTGCCAGTAGTAACCGGGAAAAACTGTTTTTT
TRBV19	.	.	TRBJ1-1	CASSISGGEAFF	TGTGCCAGTAGTATAAGCGGGGGTGAAGCTTTCTTT
TRBV7-9	.	TRBD2	TRBJ2-2	CASGLAGTGELFF	TGTGCCAGCGGACTAGCGGGGACCGGGGAGCTGTTTTTT
TRBV6-2/TRBV6-3	.	.	TRBJ2-3	CASSQDDGNTDTQYF	TGTGCCAGCAGTCAGGATGACGGGAACACAGATACGCAGTATTTT
TRBV5-1	.	.	TRBJ2-1	CASSPRERRANNEQFF	TGCGCCAGCAGCCCGAGAGAGAGGAGGGCCAACAATGAGCAGTTCTTC
TRBV29-1	once	.	TRBJ1-1	CSVRRGGTNTEAFF	TGCAGCGTCCGACGGGGGGGAACAAACACTGAAGCTTTCTTT
TRBV7-2	.	TRBD1	TRBJ1-2	CASSRQGDNYGYTF	TGTGCCAGCAGTCGACAGGGCGATAACTATGGCTACACCTTC
TRBV7-6	.	TRBD1	TRBJ2-6	CASSSPFGQGDSGANVLTF	TGTGCCAGCAGCTCGCCTTTTGGACAGGGGGATTCTGGGGCCAACGTCCTGACTTTC
TRBV29-1	.	.	TRBJ1-2	CSVAPVQGTNYGYTF	TGCAGCGTTGCCCCGGTCCAGGGAACGAACTATGGCTACACCTTC
TRBV5-8	.	TRBD1	TRBJ1-6	CASSWGREGAGSPLHF	TGTGCCAGCAGCTGGGGTCGAGAGGGGGCTGGCTCACCCCTCCACTTT
TRBV29-1	many	TRBD1	TRBJ1-2	CSVSSGTGSGYTF	TGCAGCGTCTCCTCCGGGACAGGGAGTGGCTACACCTTC